This T cell receptor beta chain was found in a study of CD8 T cells in Susac syndrome. General observations from the study: The number of individuals included in the study's TCR sequencing and HLA analysis was acknowledged as relatively small.

On this clonotype: Its target is unknown.

Reverse transcription of roughly 0.5 to 1 ug RNA was performed with random hexamers. Amplification of TCR beta CDR3 spanned 54 Vbeta and 13 Jbeta via immunoSEQ multiplex PCR. MiXCR, applied by TCRdb to the immunoSEQ multiplex PCR reads, yields one record per CDR3 protein. The profile shows about 140,000 distinct CDR3 sequences, roughly 95% of them singletons. CDR1 is MNHEY, CDR2 SMNVEV, per germline (reference sequence). The V and J ends lost 7 bases and 5 bases respectively, with 6 bases between them. This CDR3 contains 11 residues. In blood CD8+ and CD4+ T cells, TCR beta underwent sequencing. TEMRA cells underwent FACS enrichment and CD8+ and CD4+ T cells underwent negative isolation.

This TCR was sampled from a human donor with multiple sclerosis. What was sequenced was CD4+ T cells from PBMCs. V is TRBV27 and J is TRBJ2-1; tentative D call: TRBD2 (5 bases). Here the CDR3 DNA reads TGTGCCAGCACCGGGAACAATGAGCAGTTCTTC. Its protein product is CASTGNNEQFF.